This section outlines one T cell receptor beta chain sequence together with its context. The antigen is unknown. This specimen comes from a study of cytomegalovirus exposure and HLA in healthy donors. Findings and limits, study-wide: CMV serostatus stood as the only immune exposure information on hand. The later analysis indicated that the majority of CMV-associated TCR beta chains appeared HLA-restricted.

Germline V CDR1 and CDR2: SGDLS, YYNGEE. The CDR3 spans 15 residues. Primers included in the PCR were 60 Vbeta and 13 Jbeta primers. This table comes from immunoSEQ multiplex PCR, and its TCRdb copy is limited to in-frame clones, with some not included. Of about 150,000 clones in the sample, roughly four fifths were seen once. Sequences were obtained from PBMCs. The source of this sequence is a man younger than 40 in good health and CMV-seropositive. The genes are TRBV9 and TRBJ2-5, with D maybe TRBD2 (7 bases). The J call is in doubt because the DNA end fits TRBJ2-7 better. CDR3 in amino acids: CASSVGRGGTYEQYF. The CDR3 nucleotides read TGTGCCAGCAGCGTTGGTAGGGGGGGAACCTACGAGCAGTACTTC.